These T cell receptor beta chains were read from a single sample in a study of blood T cell repertoires in COVID-19. Repertoires were generated with immunoSEQ multiplex PCR, while TCRdb's copy carries only in-frame clones and drops some. The data hold fewer than 200,000 clones, with under 80% observed a single time. The specimen sequenced was peripheral blood. The receptors come from a man in his 70s with acute or convalescent COVID-19. Each CDR3 is given with its conserved first and last residue. The D gene is left open where the match is weak. Size values are once, few and many counts, or a class for expanded clones, and some rows have none.

>TRBJ2-5|-|TRBV5-5|-
TGTGCCAGCAGCGGCCGCGGCGGTACTCTGGCAGAGACCCAGTACTTC
CASSGRGGTLAETQYF
>TRBJ1-2|TRBD1|TRBV5-5|-
TGTGCCAGCAGCTTGTCACCGGGACAGACTTCTTCTGGCTACACCTTC
CASSLSPGQTSSGYTF
>TRBJ2-4|TRBD2|TRBV3-1/TRBV3-2|-
TGTGCCAGCAGCCTGGGGACTAGGGACATTCAGTACTTC
CASSLGTRDIQYF
>TRBJ2-2|TRBD1|TRBV5-6|-
TGTGCCAGCAGCTCAGGACAGGTTGGCGGGGAGCTGTTTTTT
CASSSGQVGGELFF
>TRBJ1-5|-|TRBV7-9|-
TGTGCCAGCAGCTTAGGTCGCATCGGACTCAATCAGCCCCAGCATTTT
CASSLGRIGLNQPQHF
>TRBJ2-3|-|TRBV7-9|-
TGTGCCAGCAGCAGGACAGAACTAGGCACAGATACGCAGTATTTT
CASSRTELGTDTQYF
>TRBJ2-7|-|TRBV28|few
TGTGCCAGCAAGGGGATCTACGAGCAGTACTTC
CASKGIYEQYF
>TRBJ1-4|TRBD1|TRBV11-2|-
TGTGCCAGCAGCCAGGGGACAGCAACTAATGAAAAACTGTTTTTT
CASSQGTATNEKLFF
>TRBJ2-7|TRBD2|TRBV4-3|few
TGCGCCAGCAGCCAAGTTCTAGGACTAGCGGGGCTAAGCTCCTACGAGCAGTACTTC
CASSQVLGLAGLSSYEQYF
>TRBJ1-6|TRBD1|TRBV6-2/TRBV6-3|few
TGTGCCAGCAACCCGGGACAGTCGTCCTCGGTGAGTTCACCCCTCCACTTT
CASNPGQSSSVSSPLHF
>TRBJ2-1|-|TRBV12-3/TRBV12-4|-
TGTGCCAGCAGTTTTGAGACTAGGAATGAGCAGTTCTTC
CASSFETRNEQFF
>TRBJ2-7|TRBD1|TRBV4-2|-
TGTGCCAGCAGCCAAGCGTTCGGGACAGGTACCTACGAGCAGTACTTC
CASSQAFGTGTYEQYF
>TRBJ2-7|-|TRBV6-5|-
TGTGCCAGCGGATTGTCGACGGGTGACGAGCAGTACTTC
CASGLSTGDEQYF
>TRBJ2-3|-|TRBV5-4|-
TGTGCCAGCAGCTTGGGGTCAGGGAGCACAGATACGCAGTATTTT
CASSLGSGSTDTQYF
>TRBJ1-2|-|TRBV21-1|many
TGTGCCAGCAGCCCGTCAGGAGGGAACTATGGCTACACCTTC
CASSPSGGNYGYTF
>TRBJ1-6|-|TRBV5-1|-
TGCGCCAGCAGCACCTCGTCAGGGGCGAATAATTCACCCCTCCACTTT
CASSTSSGANNSPLHF
>TRBJ1-2|-|TRBV7-2|-
TGTGCCAGCAGCTTAAGCAGGGCCCTTAACTATGGCTACACCTTC
CASSLSRALNYGYTF
>TRBJ2-3|-|TRBV14|-
TGTGCCAGCAGCCAAGTAGGACGGGGAACAGATACGCAGTATTTT
CASSQVGRGTDTQYF
>TRBJ2-5|TRBD2|TRBV5-4|-
TGTGCCAGCAGCGGCACTAGCGGGGGGGCCAAACAAGAGACCCAGTACTTC
CASSGTSGGAKQETQYF
>TRBJ2-1|-|TRBV5-4|-
TGTGCCAGCCGAGGGCAGGGGAACAATGAGCAGTTCTTC
CASRGQGNNEQFF
>TRBJ1-2|-|TRBV5-8|once
TGTGCCAGCAGCCCAAGACAGCCTAACTATGGCTACACCTTC
CASSPRQPNYGYTF
>TRBJ1-5|-|TRBV28|-
TGTGCCAGCAGTTCACCGGGGTCTGGCAATCAGCCCCAGCATTTT
CASSSPGSGNQPQHF
>TRBJ2-5|-|TRBV28|-
TGTGCCAGCAGTTTGGCTAGAAGGAGGCAAGAGACCCAGTACTTC
CASSLARRRQETQYF
>TRBJ2-5|TRBD2|TRBV7-8|few
TGTGCCAGCAGCGGGAGTGGGGGGGGGACCCAGTACTTC
CASSGSGGGTQYF
>TRBJ2-1|TRBD2|TRBV28|-
TGTGCCAGCAGTTCGTTAGCGGGAGTTAGCCATGAGCAGTTCTTC
CASSSLAGVSHEQFF
>TRBJ1-3|TRBD1|TRBV28|-
TGTGCCAGCAGTCCGGGACAGGGGGCGCACGGAAACACCATATATTTT
CASSPGQGAHGNTIYF
>TRBJ1-2|-|TRBV6-1|-
TGTGCCAGCAGTGAAACAGGGTTCTATGGCTACACCTTC
CASSETGFYGYTF
>TRBJ2-3|-|TRBV19|-
TGTGCCAGTACCCTGGGGGGAATCACAGATACGCAGTATTTT
CASTLGGITDTQYF
>TRBJ1-1|-|TRBV28|-
TGTGCCAGCAGCCCGGCCGGGACACACATGAACACTGAAGCTTTCTTT
CASSPAGTHMNTEAFF
>TRBJ1-4|-|TRBV14|-
TGTGCCAGCAGCCAAAATACAGGGTGGAGTGAAAAACTGTTTTTT
CASSQNTGWSEKLFF
>TRBJ2-1|TRBD2|TRBV5-1|once
TGCGCCAGCAGCATGGGACTAGCGGGGGGGCCGGTCAATGAGCAGTTCTTC
CASSMGLAGGPVNEQFF
>TRBJ1-5|TRBD1|TRBV6-4|-
TGTGCCAGCAGTGACCCACGACAGGGTTCTAAGAATCAGCCCCAGCATTTT
CASSDPRQGSKNQPQHF
>TRBJ2-1|TRBD2|TRBV27|-
TGTGCCAGCAGGGGTGGGACTAGCAGATACAATGAGCAGTTCTTC
CASRGGTSRYNEQFF
>TRBJ2-3|-|TRBV7-2|-
TGTGCCAGCAGCTTATATCTAGCAGGCACAGATACGCAGTATTTT
CASSLYLAGTDTQYF
>TRBJ1-3|TRBD1|TRBV28|-
TGTGCCAGCAGTCCGACCGGGACAGCTGGAAACACCATATATTTT
CASSPTGTAGNTIYF
>TRBJ1-2|TRBD1|TRBV7-9|-
TGTGCCAGCAGCTTATCAGGGGGCGATGGCTACACCTTC
CASSLSGGDGYTF
>TRBJ1-4|TRBD1|TRBV6-5|once
TGTGCCAGCAGCTCAGGGGGGTCTAATGAAAAACTGTTTTTT
CASSSGGSNEKLFF
>TRBJ1-2|-|TRBV3-1/TRBV3-2|-
TGTGCCAGCAGCCTCCGTGAGCCAGGCGATGGCTACACCTTC
CASSLREPGDGYTF
>TRBJ2-3|TRBD1|TRBV20-1|-
TGCAGTGCTAGTGCGGGACAGGCCTACACAGATACGCAGTATTTT
CSASAGQAYTDTQYF
>TRBJ1-2|-|TRBV6-1|-
TGTGCCAGCAGTGAAGTTCCAGGGGCTGGCTACACCTTC
CASSEVPGAGYTF
>TRBJ2-7|-|TRBV4-2|-
TGTGCCAGCAGCGAAGCCCAGGGACTTGCCTACGAGCAGTACTTC
CASSEAQGLAYEQYF
>TRBJ1-6|TRBD1|TRBV28|-
TGTGCCAGCACCTTAGTAACAGGGGCCAATTCACCCCTCCACTTT
CASTLVTGANSPLHF